This T cell receptor beta chain was identified in a study of blood T cell repertoires in COVID-19. Cohort allocation depended upon clinical history that participants reported. V lost 1 base and J lost 7, with 16 bases in between. CDR3 length equals 15 residues. CDR1 is SGHVS, CDR2 FQNEAQ, per germline. Original data processing: Amplification from reference gene primers served as the basis for estimated nucleated cell counts. Profiled with immunoSEQ multiplex PCR; TCRdb holds only in-frame clones, not every one. V and J calls and clone size are copied from that table; D and trimming were computed from the DNA. The sample holds just over 300,000 clones, over 75% seen once.

This clonotype was sampled from a man aged 25 to 40 who had recovered from COVID-19. Sequenced input: PBMCs or T cells enriched from blood (not recorded which). V is TRBV7-8 and J is TRBJ1-1, with unresolved D. This CDR3 is CASSLVPAGDFEAFF. DNA of the CDR3: TGTGCCAGCAGCTTAGTTCCGGCCGGTGACTTTGAAGCTTTCTTT.